This record looks at one TCR beta chain sequence and its context. Its antigen is unknown. This entry comes from a study of a mutant IDH1 vaccine in newly diagnosed glioma. Across the study: At week 47 came visit V13, while visit V12 had come at week 35.

The data were produced by immunoSEQ multiplex PCR, yet TCRdb's version contains in-frame clones alone and is incomplete. The sample includes roughly 35,000 clones, about 81% of them seen just once. The time point: week 47, end of study. What each vaccine dose contained was 300 ug of mutant IDH1 20-mer peptide, accompanied by topical imiquimod. The TCR sequence derives from a man aged 35 to 55 with glioma. The sample here was PBMCs, taken from a glioma patient whose treatment included an IDH1 peptide vaccine.

In DNA form, the CDR3 reads TGTGCCAGCAGTGAATACAAGGGAGCTAACTATGGCTACACCTTC. Translated: CASSEYKGANYGYTF. The chain employs TRBV25-1 and TRBJ1-2; no reliable D call. Germline V gene sequence: CDR1 MGHDK, CDR2 SYGVNS. The CDR3 runs to 15 residues. Trimming shortened V by 0 bases and J by 0 bases, and 8 bases separated the two germline ends.